The text below deals with one T cell receptor beta chain. The antigen is undetermined. The CDR3 covers 17 residues. V shed 0 bases and J 5 bases; nucleotides not matched to a gene: 8. Germline-derived CDR1 and CDR2 are SGDLS and YYNGEE. This entry is derived from a study of radiotherapy plus CTLA-4 blockade in lung cancer. Looking at the study overall: The study recorded objective responses in roughly 18% of patients and disease control in approximately 29%.

Sequencing was performed with immunoSEQ multiplex PCR; in TCRdb, only in-frame clones are kept and a portion is missing. The data contain 50,000 to 65,000 clones, roughly four fifths of them singletons. Points from the study as a whole: The best prediction of response reportedly came from early blood T cell clone dynamics, with interferon-beta. Radiotherapy was combined with ipilimumab, and tumor-derived TCR clones then expanded in blood.

The chain carries TRBV9 and TRBJ2-2; 9 positions agree with TRBD2. The sequenced sample was peripheral blood, obtained from a patient treated with radiotherapy plus ipilimumab. The receptor was derived from a human donor with non-small cell lung cancer whose response to radiotherapy plus ipilimumab could not be evaluated. The CDR3 DNA is TGTGCCAGCAGCGTAGACCGCGGGAGGGCCGGTACCGGGGAGCTGTTTTTT. It specifies CASSVDRGRAGTGELFF.